These T cell receptor beta chains were read from a single sample in a study of blood T cell repertoires in COVID-19. Assay used: immunoSEQ multiplex PCR; TCRdb lists only in-frame clones, some missing. The sample shows roughly 130,000 clones, 80% to 85% of them seen only once. Sequencing was done on a sample of peripheral blood. The receptors stem from a man under 40 with COVID-19, enrolled during active disease. CDR3s include the opening cysteine and the closing phenylalanine or tryptophan. The D gene is left open where the match is weak. Size values are once, few and many counts, or a class for expanded clones, and some rows have none.

J gene,clone size,V gene,D gene,CDR3 protein,CDR3 DNA
TRBJ2-2,-,TRBV10-3,TRBD2,CAIRQAGVNTGELFF,TGTGCCATCAGGCAGGCGGGGGTGAACACCGGGGAGCTGTTTTTT
TRBJ2-7,-,TRBV30,-,CAWSVLQGPYEQYF,TGTGCCTGGAGTGTACTCCAGGGGCCCTACGAGCAGTACTTC
TRBJ2-4,few,TRBV24-1,TRBD1,CATSTGGPRDIQYF,TGTGCCACCAGTACAGGGGGCCCGAGAGACATTCAGTACTTC
TRBJ1-3,-,TRBV29-1,-,CSVGQNTGNTIYF,TGCAGCGTTGGACAGAATACTGGAAACACCATATATTTT
TRBJ1-2,-,TRBV19,-,CASSMLPGQGLDYGYTF,TGTGCCAGTAGTATGCTTCCGGGCCAGGGGCTCGACTATGGCTACACCTTC
TRBJ1-2,-,TRBV28,TRBD1,CASSRGQGNYGYTF,TGTGCCAGCAGTCGCGGACAGGGAAACTATGGCTACACCTTC
TRBJ2-5,once,TRBV19,TRBD2,CASSTGLAGQETQYF,TGTGCCAGTAGTACGGGACTAGCGGGCCAAGAGACCCAGTACTTC
TRBJ1-1,-,TRBV7-8,TRBD1,CASSQGQMNTEAFF,TGTGCCAGCAGCCAGGGACAGATGAACACTGAAGCTTTCTTT
TRBJ1-1,-,TRBV4-1,-,CASSQVSRVVEAFF,TGCGCCAGCAGCCAAGTCAGCAGGGTGGTCGAAGCTTTCTTT
TRBJ2-7,-,TRBV9,TRBD1,CASSTGDRGTYEQYF,TGTGCCAGCAGCACGGGGGACAGGGGGACCTACGAGCAGTACTTC
TRBJ1-1,-,TRBV5-6,-,CASSLGGLTEAFF,TGTGCCAGCAGCTTGGGAGGGCTCACTGAAGCTTTCTTT
TRBJ1-4,-,TRBV2,TRBD1,CASSSAGTVNEKLFF,TGTGCCAGCAGTTCGGCCGGGACAGTTAATGAAAAACTGTTTTTT
TRBJ1-1,-,TRBV7-2,-,CASSLGGRDTEAFF,TGTGCCAGCAGCTTAGGAGGGAGGGACACTGAAGCTTTCTTT
TRBJ1-2,-,TRBV14,-,CASSQDRGGYGYTF,TGTGCCAGCAGCCAAGATCGGGGTGGCTATGGCTACACCTTC
TRBJ1-5,-,TRBV10-2,-,CASMRGGSNQPQHF,TGCGCCAGCATGAGGGGGGGGAGCAATCAGCCCCAGCATTTT
TRBJ1-5,few,TRBV28,-,CASSLFPTGTQNQPQHF,TGTGCCAGCAGTCTCTTCCCCACCGGGACTCAGAATCAGCCCCAGCATTTT
TRBJ2-3,once,TRBV6-2/TRBV6-3,TRBD1,CASSRPPGQGTDTQYF,TGTGCCAGCAGCCGACCTCCGGGACAGGGCACAGATACGCAGTATTTT
TRBJ1-6,-,TRBV12-3/TRBV12-4,-,CASSPGVGSPLHF,TGTGCCAGCAGTCCAGGGGTGGGTTCACCCCTCCACTTT
TRBJ1-2,-,TRBV3-1/TRBV3-2,TRBD1,CASSQGAGGIYGYTF,TGTGCCAGCAGCCAAGGGGCAGGGGGTATCTATGGCTACACCTTC
TRBJ1-1,once,TRBV28,TRBD1,CASSSLSRGYTEAFF,TGTGCCAGCAGTTCGTTGTCCAGGGGGTACACTGAAGCTTTCTTT
TRBJ1-2,-,TRBV6-5,-,CASSYLREGYDGYTF,TGTGCCAGCAGTTACCTCCGGGAGGGGTACGACGGCTACACCTTC
TRBJ1-5,-,TRBV27,-,CASRRSGVNQPQHF,TGTGCCAGCAGGAGATCCGGGGTCAATCAGCCCCAGCATTTT
TRBJ2-7,-,TRBV7-3,-,CASSSIKRRQTNENGQYF,TGTGCCAGCAGCTCAATTAAGAGAAGACAGACAAACGAAAACGGGCAGTACTTC
TRBJ2-7,-,TRBV1,-,CTSIDLGGSYEQYF,TGCACCAGCATCGATCTAGGGGGCTCCTACGAGCAGTACTTC
TRBJ2-2,few,TRBV6-2/TRBV6-3,TRBD1,CASSSYRGRTGELFF,TGTGCCAGCAGTTCCTACAGGGGTAGGACCGGGGAGCTGTTTTTT
TRBJ1-1,-,TRBV2,TRBD1,CASSEIGTGTMNTEAFF,TGTGCCAGCAGTGAGATTGGGACAGGAACCATGAACACTGAAGCTTTCTTT
TRBJ2-7,-,TRBV10-3,TRBD1,CAISFGTGAYEQYF,TGTGCCATCAGTTTCGGGACAGGGGCCTACGAGCAGTACTTC
TRBJ1-6,-,TRBV14,-,CASSQAHRSSPLHF,TGTGCCAGCAGCCAAGCCCACAGGAGTTCACCCCTCCACTTT
TRBJ2-1,-,TRBV7-7,-,CASSLMLSDNEQFF,TGTGCTAGCAGCTTAATGTTATCCGACAATGAGCAGTTCTTC
TRBJ1-1,-,TRBV7-9,-,CASSLASEAFF,TGTGCCAGCAGCTTAGCCTCTGAAGCTTTCTTT
TRBJ2-3,-,TRBV2,TRBD1,CATSGQAHQYF,TGTGCCACCTCCGGACAGGCCCATCAGTATTTT
TRBJ2-7,-,TRBV5-1,-,CASSLGQGKSEQYF,TGCGCCAGCAGCTTGGGGCAGGGGAAGAGCGAGCAGTACTTC